The 14 T cell receptor beta chains below were found in one sample sequenced in a study of T cells after yellow fever vaccination. TCRdb called the 5' RACE reads again in MiXCR, with one record for every CDR3 protein. This table holds approximately 600,000 distinct CDR3 sequences, roughly an eighth found once. Sequences were derived from PBMCs, sampled on the day of the yellow fever booster vaccination. These TCRs come from a man in his thirties or forties who received the YFV17D yellow fever vaccine.

The chain links TRBV12-3 or TRBV12-4 to TRBJ2-6; D unclear. The CDR3 length is 13 residues. V gave up 7 bases and J gave up 4 bases, with 8 bases separating them. The CDR3 here is CASTPPGANVLTF. The CDR3 nucleotides read TGTGCCAGCACCCCCCCCGGGGCCAACGTCCTGACTTTC.

This chain joins TRBV7-9 and TRBJ2-1; D may be TRBD1 (6 bases). Looked up from germline, CDR1 is SEHNR and CDR2 is FQNEAQ (reference sequence). CDR3 length equals 13 residues. The germline V and J ends were trimmed by 3 bases and 10 bases, with 13 bases remaining between them. In nucleotides, the CDR3 is TGTGCCAGCAGCTTCGAGGACAGCGACGAGCAGTTCTTC. This encodes CASSFEDSDEQFF. The whole variable domain, filled in from reference TRBV7-9 and TRBJ2-1, reads DTGVSQNPRHKITKRGQNVTFRCDPISEHNRLYWYRQTLGQGPEFLTYFQNEAQLEKSRLLSDRFSAERPKGSFSTLEIQRTEQGDSAMYLCASSFEDSDEQFFGPGTRLTVL.

CDR3 protein: CAGQGASGELFF. CDR3 sequence (DNA): TGTGCCGGACAGGGGGCGTCCGGGGAGCTGTTTTTT. The rearrangement joins TRBV3-1 to TRBJ2-2, with TRBD1 identical over 11 bases. The CDR3 sequence is 12 residues long. V lost 11 bases, J lost 6 bases, and 2 bases stayed unmatched. Germline CDR1 is LGHDT and CDR2 is YNNKEL (reference sequence).

This clonotype was counted a few times. The rearrangement links TRBV20-1 to TRBJ2-7; D not certain. CDR3 length: 13 amino acids. V gave up 3 bases and J gave up 7 bases, with 16 bases separating them. Germline V gene data show CDR1 as DFQATT and CDR2 as SNEGSKA (reference sequence). The CDR3 is CSASQPGLEEQYF. The CDR3 nucleotides read TGCAGTGCTAGTCAGCCGGGTTTGGAAGAGCAGTACTTC.

This clonotype was detected only a few times. The chain links TRBV27 to TRBJ2-1, with 8 bases matching TRBD2. V shed 7 bases and J 7 bases; nucleotides not matched to a gene: 12. Looked up from germline, CDR1 is MNHEY and CDR2 is SMNVEV (reference sequence). The CDR3 totals 15 residues. The CDR3 DNA is TGTGCCAGCAACTTGGGACTAGGACTTGGGAATGAGCAGTTCTTC. Amino acids: CASNLGLGLGNEQFF.

A few counts support this clonotype. The chain is built from TRBV4-3 and TRBJ2-3, with D tentatively TRBD2 (6 bases). CDR3 size: 17 residues. Trimming cost V 4 bases and J 2 bases, with 19 bases left between them. Per germline, CDR1 LGHNA and CDR2 YSLEER. Here the CDR3 reads CASSRTTSGLPTDTQYF. CDR3 bases: TGCGCCAGCAGCCGGACTACTTCGGGACTCCCCACAGATACGCAGTATTTT.

The chain joins TRBV18 to TRBJ1-1; TRBD1 might be the D (5 bases). V was cut by 3 bases and J by 1 base, with 9 bases left in between. This CDR3 contains 14 residues. Germline loops: CDR1 KGHSH, CDR2 LQKENI. CDR3 coding DNA: TGTGCCAGCTCACCTCAACAGGAGAACACTGAAGCTTTCTTT. It specifies CASSPQQENTEAFF.

This clonotype was detected only a few times. The chain has TRBV4-3 and TRBJ2-1; D tentatively reads TRBD1 or TRBD2 (5 bases each). CDR1 LGHNA and CDR2 YSLEER come from the germline V gene. CDR3 length: 13 amino acids. V lost 3 bases and J lost 14, with 17 bases in between. DNA for the CDR3: TGCGCCAGCAGCCAGTCTACCTGGGACGGGGAGTTCTTC. It translates to CASSQSTWDGEFF.

This clonotype was found many times. This chain links TRBV12-3 or TRBV12-4 with TRBJ1-1, with D uncertain. Trimming removed 1 base at V and 0 bases at J, with 6 bases between. CDR3 length: 14 amino acids. DNA for the CDR3: TGTGCCAGCAGTTTAGGGGCTCTGAACACTGAAGCTTTCTTT. Its protein product is CASSLGALNTEAFF.

This chain uses TRBV30 with TRBJ2-2; 10 nucleotides align to TRBD2. V lost 5 bases and J lost 5; bases outside the gene matches: 5. CDR3 size: 14 residues. CDR1 is GTSNPN, CDR2 SVGIG, per germline (reference sequence). The CDR3: CAWLGLARTGELFF. The DNA of the CDR3 is TGTGCCTGGTTGGGACTAGCGCGGACCGGGGAGCTGTTTTTT.

Only a few counts were recorded for this clonotype. The chain joins TRBV15 to TRBJ1-5; D might be TRBD1 (5 bases). The germline gives CDR1 LNHNV, CDR2 YYDKDF (reference sequence). The length of the CDR3 is 15 residues. Trimming left V 5 bases short and J 0 bases short, with 11 bases between. The CDR3 loop is CATSSGRTSNQPQHF. In nucleotides, the CDR3 is TGTGCCACCAGCTCGGGACGGACTAGCAATCAGCCCCAGCATTTT.

J is TRBJ2-5 and V is TRBV19; D perhaps matches TRBD2 (6 bases). Germline lookup yields CDR1 LNHDA and CDR2 SQIVND (reference sequence). V shed 7 bases and J shed 4 bases, with 13 bases lying between them. CDR3 length: 13 amino acids. CDR3 sequence reads: CASTGRGRETQYF. DNA for the CDR3: TGTGCCAGTACCGGGCGGGGCCGAGAGACCCAGTACTTC.

The chain carries TRBV5-6 and TRBJ2-1; D might be TRBD2 (5 bases). The CDR3 loop spans 12 amino acids. CDR1 SGHDT and CDR2 YYEEEE come from the germline V gene. Deletions cut 6 bases from V and 4 bases from J, with 8 bases between. The CDR3, as DNA: TGTGCCAGCATTAAGCGGTACAATGAGCAGTTCTTC. It translates to CASIKRYNEQFF.

On this clonotype itself: One end of the junction varies from germline; a read error may be responsible. The chain is built from TRBV2 and TRBJ1-5, with D unclear. This CDR3 has 14 residues. CDR1 is SNHLY, CDR2 FYNNEI, per germline. The CDR3 spells CASSGQTSNQPQRF. DNA for the CDR3: TGTGCCAGCAGTGGTCAGACTAGCAATCAGCCCCAGCGTTTT.